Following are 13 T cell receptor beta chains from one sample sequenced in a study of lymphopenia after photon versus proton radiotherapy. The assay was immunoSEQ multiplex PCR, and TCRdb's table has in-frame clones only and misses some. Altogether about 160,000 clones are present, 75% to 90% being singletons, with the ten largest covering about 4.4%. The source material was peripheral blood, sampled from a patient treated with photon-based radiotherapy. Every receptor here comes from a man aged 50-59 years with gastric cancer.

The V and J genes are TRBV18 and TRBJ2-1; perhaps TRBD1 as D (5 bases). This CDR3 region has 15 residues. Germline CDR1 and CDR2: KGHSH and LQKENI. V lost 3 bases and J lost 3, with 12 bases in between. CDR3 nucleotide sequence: TGTGCCAGCTCACCCAGCAGGGCCTTCTACAATGAGCAGTTCTTC. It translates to CASSPSRAFYNEQFF.

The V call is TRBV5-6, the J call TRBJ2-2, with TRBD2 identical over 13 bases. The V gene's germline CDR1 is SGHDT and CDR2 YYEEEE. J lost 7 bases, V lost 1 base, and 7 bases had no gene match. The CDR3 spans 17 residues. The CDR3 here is CASSLYALAGGNGELFF. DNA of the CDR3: TGTGCCAGCAGCTTGTATGCACTAGCGGGAGGGAACGGGGAGCTGTTTTTT. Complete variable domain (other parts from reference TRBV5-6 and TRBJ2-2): DAGVTQSPTHLIKTRGQQVTLRCSPKSGHDTVSWYQQALGQGPQFIFQYYEEEERQRGNFPDRFSGHQFPNYSSELNVNALLLGDSALYLCASSLYALAGGNGELFFGEGSRLTVL.

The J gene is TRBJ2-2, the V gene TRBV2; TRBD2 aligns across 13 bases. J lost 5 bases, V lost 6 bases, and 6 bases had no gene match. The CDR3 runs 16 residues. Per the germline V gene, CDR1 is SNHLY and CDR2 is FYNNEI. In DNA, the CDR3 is TGTGCCAGCAGGGCCGGGACTAGCGGGGTTACCGGGGAGCTGTTTTTT. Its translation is CASRAGTSGVTGELFF.

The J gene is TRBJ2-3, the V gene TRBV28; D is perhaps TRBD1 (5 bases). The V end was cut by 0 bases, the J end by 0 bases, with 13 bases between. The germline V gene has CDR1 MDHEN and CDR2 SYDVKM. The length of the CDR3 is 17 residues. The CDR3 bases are TGTGCCAGCAGTTTATGGGCGACAGCCTCTAGCACAGATACGCAGTATTTT. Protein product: CASSLWATASSTDTQYF.

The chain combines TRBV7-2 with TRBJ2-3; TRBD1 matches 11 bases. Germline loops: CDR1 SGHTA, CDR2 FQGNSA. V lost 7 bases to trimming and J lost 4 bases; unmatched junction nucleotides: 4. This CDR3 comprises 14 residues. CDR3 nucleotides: TGTGCCAGCACCCGGGACAGGGGGGCAGATACGCAGTATTTT. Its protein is CASTRDRGADTQYF.

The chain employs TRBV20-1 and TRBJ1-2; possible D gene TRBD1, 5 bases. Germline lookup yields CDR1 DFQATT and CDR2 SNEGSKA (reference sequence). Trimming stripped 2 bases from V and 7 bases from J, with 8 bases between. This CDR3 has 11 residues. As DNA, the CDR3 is TGCAGTGCTAGACCGGGGGGTGGCTACACCTTC. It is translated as CSARPGGGYTF.

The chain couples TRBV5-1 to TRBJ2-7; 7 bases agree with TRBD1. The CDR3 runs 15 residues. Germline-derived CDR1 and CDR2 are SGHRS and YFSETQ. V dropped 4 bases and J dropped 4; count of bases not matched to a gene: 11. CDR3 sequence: CASSNDRDGEYEQYF. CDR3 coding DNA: TGCGCCAGCAGCAACGACAGGGATGGAGAGTACGAGCAGTACTTC.

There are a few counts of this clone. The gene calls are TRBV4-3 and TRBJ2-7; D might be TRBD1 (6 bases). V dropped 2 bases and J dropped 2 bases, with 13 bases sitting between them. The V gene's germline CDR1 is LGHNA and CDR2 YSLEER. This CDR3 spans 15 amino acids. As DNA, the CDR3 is TGCGCCAGCAGCCAATTTTGGGGACAAGCCTACGAGCAGTACTTC. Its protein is CASSQFWGQAYEQYF.

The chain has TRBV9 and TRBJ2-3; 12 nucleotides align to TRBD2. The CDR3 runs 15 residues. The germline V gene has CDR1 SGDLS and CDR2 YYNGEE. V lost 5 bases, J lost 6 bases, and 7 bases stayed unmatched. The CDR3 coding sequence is TGTGCCAGCAGTTTGGCTAGCGGGAGGGCCGATACGCAGTATTTT. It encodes CASSLASGRADTQYF. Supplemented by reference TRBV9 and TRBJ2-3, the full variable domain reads DSGVTQTPKHLITATGQRVTLRCSPRSGDLSVYWYQQSLDQGLQFLIQYYNGEERAKGNILERFSAQQFPDLHSELNLSSLELGDSALYFCASSLASGRADTQYFGPGTRLTVL.

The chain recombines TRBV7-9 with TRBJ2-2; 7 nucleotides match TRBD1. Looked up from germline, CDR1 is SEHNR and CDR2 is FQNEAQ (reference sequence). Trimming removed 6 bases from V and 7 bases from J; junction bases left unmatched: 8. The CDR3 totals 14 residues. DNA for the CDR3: TGTGCCAGCAGAAGAACAGGGGTTGGCGGGGAGCTGTTTTTT. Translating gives CASRRTGVGGELFF.

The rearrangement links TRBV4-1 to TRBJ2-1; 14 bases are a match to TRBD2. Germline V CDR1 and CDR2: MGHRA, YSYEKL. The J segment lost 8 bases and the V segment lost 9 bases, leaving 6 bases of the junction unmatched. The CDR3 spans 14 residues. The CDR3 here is CASTGTSGSHEQFF. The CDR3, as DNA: TGCGCCAGTACCGGGACTAGCGGGAGCCATGAGCAGTTCTTC.

The CDR3 is CASSPGTTGNTIYF. In DNA form, the CDR3 reads TGCGCCAGCAGCCCCGGGACAACTGGAAACACCATATATTTT. The V call is TRBV5-1, the J call TRBJ1-3, with a weak D call TRBD1 (6 bases). This CDR3 has 14 amino acids. With 4 bases removed from V and 2 bases from J, the gap between germline ends came to 10 bases. CDR1 and CDR2 (germline): SGHRS, YFSETQ.

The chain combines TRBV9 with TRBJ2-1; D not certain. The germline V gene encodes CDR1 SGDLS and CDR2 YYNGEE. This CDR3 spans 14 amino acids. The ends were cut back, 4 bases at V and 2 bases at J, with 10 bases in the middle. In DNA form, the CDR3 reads TGTGCCAGCAGCCCCAGAGGTCCCTACAATGAGCAGTTCTTC. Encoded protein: CASSPRGPYNEQFF.